The entry that follows covers one T cell receptor (beta chain) sequence. Authors' analysis steps: Reference gene primer amplification gave estimated nucleated cell counts. The repertoire was sequenced with immunoSEQ multiplex PCR; TCRdb's copy has only in-frame clones and lacks some. For V, J and clone size, that table is used; D and trimming come from the DNA. The sample has fewer than 400,000 clones; around 83% are singletons. Unmatched junction bases numbered 6, after V lost 6 bases and J lost 7 bases. In germline, CDR1 is KGHSH, CDR2 LQKENI. The CDR3 contains 13 residues. The sample originates from a study of blood T cell repertoires in COVID-19. Study-wide background: There were acute and convalescent COVID-19 samples, and they came from the United States, Italy and Spain. T cells, B-cell-depleted T cells, or PBMCs supplied cDNA or gDNA.

The source material was peripheral blood. The rearrangement links TRBV18 to TRBJ2-1; 7 bases line up with TRBD1. This TCR was sampled from a man younger than 45 with active or convalescent COVID-19. CDR3 sequence (DNA): TGTGCCAGCTCTCGGCAGGGGGAAAATGAGCAGTTCTTC. Amino acid sequence: CASSRQGENEQFF. The full variable domain, with the rest looked up from reference TRBV18 and TRBJ2-1, is NAGVMQNPRHLVRRRGQEARLRCSPMKGHSHVYWYRQLPEEGLKFMVYLQKENIIDESGMPKERFSAEFPKEGPSILRIQQVVRGDSAAYFCASSRQGENEQFFGPGTRLTVL.